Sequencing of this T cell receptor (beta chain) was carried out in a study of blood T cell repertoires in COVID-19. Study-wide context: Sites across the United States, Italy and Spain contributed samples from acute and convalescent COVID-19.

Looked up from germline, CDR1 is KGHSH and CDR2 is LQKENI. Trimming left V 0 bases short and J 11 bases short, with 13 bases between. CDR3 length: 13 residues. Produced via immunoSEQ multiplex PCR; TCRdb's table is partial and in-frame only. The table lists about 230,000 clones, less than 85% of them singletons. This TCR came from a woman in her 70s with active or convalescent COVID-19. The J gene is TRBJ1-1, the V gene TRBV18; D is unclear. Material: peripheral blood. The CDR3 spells CASSPPAGTGAFF. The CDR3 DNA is TGTGCCAGCTCACCACCCGCGGGTACGGGGGCTTTCTTT.